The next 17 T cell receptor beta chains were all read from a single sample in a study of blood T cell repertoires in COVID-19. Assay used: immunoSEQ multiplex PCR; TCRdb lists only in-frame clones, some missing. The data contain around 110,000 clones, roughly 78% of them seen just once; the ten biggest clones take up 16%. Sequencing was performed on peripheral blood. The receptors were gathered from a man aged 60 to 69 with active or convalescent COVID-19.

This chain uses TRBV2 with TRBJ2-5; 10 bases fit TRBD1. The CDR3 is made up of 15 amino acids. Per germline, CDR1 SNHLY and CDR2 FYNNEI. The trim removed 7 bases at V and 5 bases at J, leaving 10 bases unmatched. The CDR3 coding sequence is TGTGCCAGCAATCAAGATGGGACAGGGGATGAGACCCAGTACTTC. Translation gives CASNQDGTGDETQYF.

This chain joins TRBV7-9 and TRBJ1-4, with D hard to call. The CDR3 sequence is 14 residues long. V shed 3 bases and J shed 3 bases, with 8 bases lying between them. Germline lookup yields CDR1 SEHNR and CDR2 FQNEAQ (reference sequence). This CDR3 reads CASSLLEANEKLFF. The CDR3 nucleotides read TGTGCCAGCAGCTTGTTAGAGGCTAATGAAAAACTGTTTTTT.

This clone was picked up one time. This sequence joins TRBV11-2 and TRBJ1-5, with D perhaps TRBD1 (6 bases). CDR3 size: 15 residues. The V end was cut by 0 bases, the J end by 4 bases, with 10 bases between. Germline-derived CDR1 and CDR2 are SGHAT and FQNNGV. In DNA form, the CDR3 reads TGTGCCAGCAGCTTAGAGGGGGCAGGGAATCAGCCCCAGCATTTT. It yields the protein CASSLEGAGNQPQHF.

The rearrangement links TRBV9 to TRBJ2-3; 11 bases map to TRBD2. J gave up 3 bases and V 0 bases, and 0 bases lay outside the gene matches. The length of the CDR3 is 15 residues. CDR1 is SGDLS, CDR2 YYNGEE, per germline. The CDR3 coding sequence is TGTGCCAGCAGCGTAGGGACTAGCGGGACAGATACGCAGTATTTT. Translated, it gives CASSVGTSGTDTQYF.

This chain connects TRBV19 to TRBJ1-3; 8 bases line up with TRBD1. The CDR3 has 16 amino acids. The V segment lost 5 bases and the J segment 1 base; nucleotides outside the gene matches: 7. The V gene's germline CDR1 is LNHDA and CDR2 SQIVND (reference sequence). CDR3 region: CASSGDRGPSGNTIYF. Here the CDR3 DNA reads TGTGCCAGTAGTGGCGACAGGGGTCCATCTGGAAACACCATATATTTT.

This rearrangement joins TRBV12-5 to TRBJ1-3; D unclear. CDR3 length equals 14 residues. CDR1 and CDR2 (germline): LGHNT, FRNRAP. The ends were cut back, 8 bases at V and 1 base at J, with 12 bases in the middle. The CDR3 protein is CASQAGLSGNTIYF. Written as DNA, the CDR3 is TGTGCTAGTCAGGCAGGCCTGTCTGGAAACACCATATATTTT.

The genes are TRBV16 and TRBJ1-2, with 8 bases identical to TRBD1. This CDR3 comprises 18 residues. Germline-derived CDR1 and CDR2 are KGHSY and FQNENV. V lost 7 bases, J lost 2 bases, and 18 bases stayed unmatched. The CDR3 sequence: CASTARGQAYRTNYGYTF. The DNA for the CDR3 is TGTGCCAGCACCGCCCGGGGACAGGCCTATCGAACGAACTATGGCTACACCTTC.

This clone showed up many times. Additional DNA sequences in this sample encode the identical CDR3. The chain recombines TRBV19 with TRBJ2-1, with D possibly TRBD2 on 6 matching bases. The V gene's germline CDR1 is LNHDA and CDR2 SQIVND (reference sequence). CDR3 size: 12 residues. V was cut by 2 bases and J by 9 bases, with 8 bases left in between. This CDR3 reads CASSIRDSEQFF. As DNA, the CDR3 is TGTGCCAGTAGTATACGGGACTCTGAGCAGTTCTTC.

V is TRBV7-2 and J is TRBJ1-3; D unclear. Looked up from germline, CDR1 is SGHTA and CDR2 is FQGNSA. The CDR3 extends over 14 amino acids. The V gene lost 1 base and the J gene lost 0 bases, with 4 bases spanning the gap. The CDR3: CASSLESSGNTIYF. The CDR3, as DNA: TGTGCCAGCAGCTTAGAGAGCTCTGGAAACACCATATATTTT. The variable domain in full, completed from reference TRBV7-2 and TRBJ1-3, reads GAGVSQSPSNKVTEKGKDVELRCDPISGHTALYWYRQSLGQGLEFLIYFQGNSAPDKSGLPSDRFSAERTGGSVSTLTIQRTQQEDSAVYLCASSLESSGNTIYFGEGSWLTVV.

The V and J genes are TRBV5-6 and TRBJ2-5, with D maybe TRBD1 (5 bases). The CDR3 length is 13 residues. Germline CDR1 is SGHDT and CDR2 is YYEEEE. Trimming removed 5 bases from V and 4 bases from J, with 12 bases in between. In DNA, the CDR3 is TGTGCCAGCAGGCGAAAGGGGTCAGAGACCCAGTACTTC. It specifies CASRRKGSETQYF.

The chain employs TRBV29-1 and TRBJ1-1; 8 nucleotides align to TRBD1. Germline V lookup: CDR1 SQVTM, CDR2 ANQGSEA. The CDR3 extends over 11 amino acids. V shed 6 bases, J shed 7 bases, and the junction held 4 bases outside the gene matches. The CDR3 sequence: CSVPGGNEAFF. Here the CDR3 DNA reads TGCAGCGTCCCAGGGGGCAATGAAGCTTTCTTT. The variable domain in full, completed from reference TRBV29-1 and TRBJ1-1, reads SAVISQKPSRDICQRGTSLTIQCQVDSQVTMMFWYRQQPGQSLTLIATANQGSEATYESGFVIDKFPISRPNLTFSTLTVSNMSPEDSSIYLCSVPGGNEAFFGQGTRLTVV.

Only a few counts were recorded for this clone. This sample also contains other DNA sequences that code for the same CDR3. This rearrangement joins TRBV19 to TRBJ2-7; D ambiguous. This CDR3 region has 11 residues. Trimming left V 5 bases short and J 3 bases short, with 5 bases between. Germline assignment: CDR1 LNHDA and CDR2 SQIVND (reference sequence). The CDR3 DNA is TGTGCCAGTAGTCCCGGCTACGAGCAGTACTTC. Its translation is CASSPGYEQYF.

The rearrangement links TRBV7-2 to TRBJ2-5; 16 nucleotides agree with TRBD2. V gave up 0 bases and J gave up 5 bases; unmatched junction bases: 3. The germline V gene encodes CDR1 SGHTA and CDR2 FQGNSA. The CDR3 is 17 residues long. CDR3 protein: CASSLAGLAGGQETQYF. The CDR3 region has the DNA TGTGCCAGCAGCTTAGCGGGACTAGCGGGAGGGCAGGAGACCCAGTACTTC.

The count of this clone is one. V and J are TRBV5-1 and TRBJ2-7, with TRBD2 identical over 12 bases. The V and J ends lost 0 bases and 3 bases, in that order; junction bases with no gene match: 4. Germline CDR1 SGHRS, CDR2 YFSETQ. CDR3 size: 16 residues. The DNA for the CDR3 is TGCGCCAGCAGCTTGGAGCCTAGCGGGAGGGTCTACGAGCAGTACTTC. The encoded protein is CASSLEPSGRVYEQYF.

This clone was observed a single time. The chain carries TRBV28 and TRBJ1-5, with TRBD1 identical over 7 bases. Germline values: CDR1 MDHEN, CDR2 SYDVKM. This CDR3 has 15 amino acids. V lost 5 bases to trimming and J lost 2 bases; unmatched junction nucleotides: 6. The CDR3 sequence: CASSGDRAGNQPQHF. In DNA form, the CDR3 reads TGTGCCAGCAGTGGGGACAGAGCGGGCAATCAGCCCCAGCATTTT.

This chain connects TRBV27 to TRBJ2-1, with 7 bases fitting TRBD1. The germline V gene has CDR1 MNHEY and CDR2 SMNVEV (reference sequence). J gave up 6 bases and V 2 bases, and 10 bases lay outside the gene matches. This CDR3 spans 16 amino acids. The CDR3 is CASSLAPTGYLNEQFF. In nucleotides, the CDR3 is TGTGCCAGCAGTTTAGCTCCGACAGGGTACCTCAATGAGCAGTTCTTC.

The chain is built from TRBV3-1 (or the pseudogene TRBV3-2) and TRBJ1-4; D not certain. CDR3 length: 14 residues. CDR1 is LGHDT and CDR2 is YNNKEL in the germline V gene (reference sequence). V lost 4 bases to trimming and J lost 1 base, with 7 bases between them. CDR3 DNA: TGTGCCAGCAGCCCCCAGGAAACTAATGAAAAACTGTTTTTT. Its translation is CASSPQETNEKLFF.